This T cell receptor beta chain was obtained from a study of T cells in Graves' hyperthyroidism and ophthalmopathy. Findings of the study overall: A 13 V-J model separated ophthalmopathy from stable hyperthyroidism.

The sample holds many counts of this clonotype. Its antigen remains unidentified. The TCR beta CDR3 regions underwent amplification using RNA transcripts as the source. First-round RT-PCR targeting the TCR CDR3 was performed with the HTBI primer set. In TCRdb, the multiplex PCR reads were re-called with MiXCR into one record per CDR3 protein. The repertoire holds 550,000 to 600,000 distinct CDR3 sequences, roughly a sixth seen once, with under 20% in the top ten. The V and J ends lost 6 bases and 4 bases respectively, with 19 bases between them. The CDR3 consists of 16 residues. The chain combines TRBV12-3 or TRBV12-4 with TRBJ2-1; perhaps TRBD1 as D (5 bases). The sequenced material came from blood. The origin of this receptor is a woman in her late teens or twenties with Graves' hyperthyroidism. CDR3 in amino acids: CASSARTSTQYNEQFF. CDR3 in DNA: TGTGCCAGCAGCGCCAGGACATCTACACAATACAATGAGCAGTTCTTC.